The 26 T cell receptor beta chains below all came from one sample that was sequenced in a study of Graves' ophthalmopathy and Graves' hyperthyroidism. Transcripts of RNA were the source for amplifying TCR beta CDR3 regions. A first-round RT-PCR used HTBI primers, followed by a second-round multiplex PCR. TCRdb fed the multiplex PCR reads into MiXCR, producing one record per CDR3 protein. The data hold roughly 1.1 million distinct CDR3 sequences, with about 35% observed a single time. The sequenced sample was peripheral blood or thyroid tissue (not recorded which). The receptors were gathered from an adult man with Graves' hyperthyroidism.

Ten or more counts support this clonotype. This chain links TRBV20-1 with TRBJ2-7, with TRBD1 matching 7 bases. CDR1 and CDR2 (germline): DFQATT, SNEGSKA (reference sequence). The CDR3 is 14 residues long. The V and J ends lost 4 bases and 3 bases, in that order; junction bases with no gene match: 9. Written as DNA, the CDR3 is TGCAGTGCTATAAAGGTCCGACAGGGCTACGAGCAGTACTTC. This sequence encodes CSAIKVRQGYEQYF.

The sample holds a few counts of this clonotype. The chain employs TRBV20-1 and TRBJ2-7; D call uncertain. The CDR3 runs 14 residues. V lost 2 bases, J lost 4 bases, and 15 bases lay in between. Germline lookup yields CDR1 DFQATT and CDR2 SNEGSKA (reference sequence). CDR3 protein: CSARPLVVLYEQYF. CDR3 sequence (DNA): TGCAGTGCTAGACCCCTAGTAGTGTTGTACGAGCAGTACTTC.

Concerning this clonotype itself: Just one base apart from a much larger clone, this may be a read error. This rearrangement joins TRBV9 to TRBJ1-1; 7 bases fit TRBD1. This CDR3 has 14 amino acids. Germline V CDR1 and CDR2: SGDLS, YYNGEE. V dropped 0 bases and J dropped 9; count of bases not matched to a gene: 8. As DNA, the CDR3 is TGTGCCAGCAGCGTAGAGGGCAGGGGGACTAAAGCTTTCTTT. Translation: CASSVEGRGTKAFF.

This clonotype came up many times. Relative to the germline gene, one junction end is altered; a read error may explain this. The V call is TRBV12-3 or TRBV12-4, the J call TRBJ2-7; TRBD2 matches at 7 bases. This CDR3 spans 15 amino acids. The CDR3 DNA reads as TGTGCCAGCAGCTTAGGCCTAGCGGAGGCCTACGAGCAGTACTTC. The encoded protein is CASSLGLAEAYEQYF.

This clonotype has just one count. The chain combines TRBV7-2 with TRBJ2-2, with D possibly matching TRBD2 (6 bases). V was trimmed by 8 bases and J by 8 bases, leaving 24 bases between them. This CDR3 contains 16 residues. Germline assignment: CDR1 SGHTA and CDR2 FQGNSA. CDR3 DNA sequence: TGTGCCAGCCGCGGGGCAGTAGCTCAGAACCAAGGGGAGCTGTTTTTT. Its translation is CASRGAVAQNQGELFF.

V is TRBV5-4 and J is TRBJ2-7; 10 positions agree with TRBD2. Per germline, CDR1 SGHNT and CDR2 YYREEE (reference sequence). J was trimmed by 4 bases and V by 6 bases; bases with no gene match: 16. The CDR3 length is 17 residues. CDR3 residues: CASTEGGLLAGRYEQYF. The CDR3 nucleotides read TGTGCCAGCACCGAAGGGGGGCTACTAGCGGGAAGGTACGAGCAGTACTTC. Full variable domain (outside the CDR3, taken from reference TRBV5-4 and TRBJ2-7): ETGVTQSPTHLIKTRGQQVTLRCSSQSGHNTVSWYQQALGQGPQFIFQYYREEENGRGNFPPRFSGLQFPNYSSELNVNALELDDSALYLCASTEGGLLAGRYEQYFGPGTRLTVT.

The CDR3 spells CASSSRTGEYEQYF. CDR3 coding DNA: TGTGCCAGCAGCTCTAGGACAGGGGAGTACGAGCAGTACTTC. This rearrangement joins TRBV7-2 to TRBJ2-7, with 9 nucleotides matching TRBD1. Germline V gene lookup returns CDR1 SGHTA and CDR2 FQGNSA. The V and J ends lost 4 bases and 4 bases, in that order; junction bases with no gene match: 5. This CDR3 is 14 amino acids long.

Details on this clonotype: A much larger clonotype is one base distant, so this may be a read error. V is TRBV6-6 and J is TRBJ1-4; D not resolved. Trimming stripped 11 bases from V and 11 bases from J, with 18 bases between. From germline, CDR1 is MNHNY and CDR2 SVGAGI (reference sequence). The CDR3 runs 12 residues. The CDR3 nucleotides are TGTGCCGGCGTGGGTGGTGAAGAGAAACTGTTTTTT. Translation gives CAGVGGEEKLFF.

This clonotype came up once. The chain is built from TRBV15 and TRBJ2-7; D is undetermined. Germline CDR1 is LNHNV and CDR2 is YYDKDF (reference sequence). Between the trimmed V and J ends, which lost 2 bases and 1 base, there was a span of 12 bases. The CDR3 spans 15 residues. In DNA form, the CDR3 reads TGTGCCACCAGCAGAAATTACCCGGTTTCCTACGAGCAGTACTTC. It is translated as CATSRNYPVSYEQYF.

As for this clonotype: One junction end does not reproduce the germline sequence, and a read error may be involved. CDR3 protein: CGSSLVSTNTGELFF. DNA of the CDR3: TGTGGCAGCAGCTTAGTTTCCACAAACACCGGGGAGCTGTTTTTT. The rearrangement uses TRBV7-9 and TRBJ2-2; D is uncertain. This CDR3 is built from 15 residues. From germline, CDR1 is SEHNR and CDR2 FQNEAQ (reference sequence).

With respect to this clonotype: A much larger clonotype is one base distant, so this may be a read error. The chain recombines TRBV5-1 with TRBJ1-4; no clear D. CDR3 length: 13 residues. Germline V CDR1 and CDR2: SGHRS, YFSETQ. With 3 bases removed from V and 3 bases from J, the gap between germline ends came to 6 bases. The CDR3 reads CASSSTPNEKLFF. In DNA form, the CDR3 reads TGCGCCAGCAGCTCGACACCTAATGAAAAACTGTTTTTT.

The chain recombines TRBV5-8 with TRBJ2-2, with D perhaps matching TRBD1 or TRBD2 (5 bases each). CDR1 is SGHTS and CDR2 is YDEGEE in the germline V gene. CDR3 length: 15 residues. The ends were cut back, 4 bases at V and 3 bases at J, with 13 bases in the middle. CDR3 coding DNA: TGTGCCAGCAGCCCCGAGGGGCTTGACACCGGGGAGCTGTTTTTT. It encodes CASSPEGLDTGELFF.

This clonotype was detected ten times or more. J is TRBJ1-5 and V is TRBV12-3 or TRBV12-4; D remains ambiguous. Trimming shortened V by 3 bases and J by 9 bases, and 12 bases separated the two germline ends. This CDR3 contains 13 residues. In DNA form, the CDR3 reads TGTGCCAGCAGTTTCAGCATACGCGGGCCCCAGCATTTT. It is translated as CASSFSIRGPQHF.

This chain uses TRBV6-5 with TRBJ2-5, with D perhaps TRBD2 (5 bases). The V gene lost 0 bases and the J gene lost 7 bases, with 12 bases spanning the gap. The germline gives CDR1 MNHEY, CDR2 SVGAGI. The length of the CDR3 is 14 residues. CDR3 sequence reads: CASSYSRIGGTQYF. In DNA form, the CDR3 reads TGTGCCAGCAGTTACTCCCGAATCGGAGGGACCCAGTACTTC.

This clonotype showed up many times. V is TRBV7-2 and J is TRBJ2-7, with a possible D match to TRBD1 (5 bases). The germline CDR1 and CDR2 sequences are SGHTA and FQGNSA. V was clipped by 1 base and J by 7 bases, with 17 bases between them. The CDR3 sequence is 15 residues long. CDR3 region: CASSLGVGATREQYF. In nucleotides, the CDR3 is TGTGCCAGCAGCTTAGGAGTAGGGGCGACGAGGGAGCAGTACTTC.

A remark on this clonotype: Being one base from a much bigger clone, this may be a read error. It is likely a read error, because the conserved phenylalanine at the end of the CDR3 is missing. The J gene is TRBJ1-1, the V gene TRBV5-6; maybe TRBD1 (6 bases). The V gene's germline CDR1 is SGHDT and CDR2 YYEEEE. The ends were cut back, 1 base at V and 7 bases at J, with 11 bases in the middle. This CDR3 contains 13 residues. This CDR3 is CASSLPGDHEAFL. As DNA, the CDR3 is TGTGCCAGCAGCTTGCCAGGGGACCATGAAGCTTTCCTT.

This chain joins TRBV10-3 and TRBJ2-7; tentative D call: TRBD1 (6 bases). V was cut by 10 bases and J by 1 base, with 11 bases left in between. Germline V gene lookup returns CDR1 ENHRY and CDR2 SYGVKD. The CDR3 is 12 amino acids. The CDR3 loop reads CAKGQLSYEQYF. The CDR3 DNA sequence: TGTGCCAAAGGACAGTTATCCTACGAGCAGTACTTC.

Of note for this clonotype: Given a much more abundant clone one base away, this may be a read error. This rearrangement joins TRBV20-1 to TRBJ2-7; 8 nucleotides match TRBD1. The CDR3 is 13 amino acids. From germline, CDR1 is DFQATT and CDR2 SNEGSKA (reference sequence). The CDR3 is CSARLQGVYEQHF. The CDR3, as DNA: TGCAGTGCTAGATTACAGGGGGTCTACGAGCAGCACTTC.

V and J are TRBV5-1 and TRBJ2-2; TRBD1 agrees at 7 bases. This CDR3 is 15 amino acids long. Germline V CDR1 and CDR2: SGHRS, YFSETQ. V lost 7 bases and J lost 4; bases outside the gene matches: 10. The CDR3 region has the DNA TGCGCCAGCGGCGGAGACAGGGTTGGCACCGGGGAGCTGTTTTTT. Amino acid sequence: CASGGDRVGTGELFF.

The chain links TRBV7-3 to TRBJ1-6; D might be TRBD1 (5 bases). The CDR3 is 14 amino acids. Germline V gene lookup returns CDR1 SGHTA and CDR2 FQGTGA. V was cut by 5 bases and J by 6 bases, with 11 bases left in between. CDR3 nucleotides: TGTGCCAGCAGCCAAGCAGGGCCTAATTCACCCCTCCACTTT. Its protein product is CASSQAGPNSPLHF.

This clonotype was counted ten times or more. The chain carries TRBV29-1 and TRBJ1-2; 7 bases fit TRBD1. This CDR3 spans 14 amino acids. The J segment lost 2 bases and the V segment lost 6 bases, leaving 9 bases of the junction unmatched. Germline V lookup: CDR1 SQVTM, CDR2 ANQGSEA. The CDR3 DNA follows: TGCAGCGTGGACCGACAGGGCTCGAACTATGGCTACACCTTC. Translating it yields CSVDRQGSNYGYTF.

This clonotype has only one observation. This chain uses TRBV20-1 with TRBJ2-7; D may be TRBD2 (6 bases). With 6 bases removed from V and 4 bases from J, the gap between germline ends came to 16 bases. Germline V gives CDR1 DFQATT, CDR2 SNEGSKA (reference sequence). This CDR3 region has 13 residues. In DNA form, the CDR3 reads TGCAGTGCCAAAATAGCGGATCTTTACGAGCAGTACTTC. Amino acid sequence: CSAKIADLYEQYF.

The gene calls are TRBV5-1 and TRBJ2-5, with TRBD2 identical over 10 bases. With V trimmed by 1 base and J by 5 bases, 2 bases remained unmatched. CDR1 is SGHRS, CDR2 YFSETQ, per germline. The CDR3 has 14 residues. CDR3 DNA: TGCGCCAGCAGCTTGACTAGCGGGGACGAGACCCAGTACTTC. This gives the protein CASSLTSGDETQYF.

This clonotype was counted many times. This chain uses TRBV7-2 with TRBJ1-1, with 9 bases matching TRBD1. Looked up from germline, CDR1 is SGHTA and CDR2 is FQGNSA. Trimming at V came to 1 base and at J to 6 bases, leaving 3 bases not matched to a gene. The CDR3 has 14 amino acids. The CDR3 here is CASSLGWDRAEAFF. In DNA form, the CDR3 reads TGTGCCAGCAGCTTAGGATGGGACAGGGCTGAAGCTTTCTTT.

This clonotype was detected once. The chain employs TRBV29-1 and TRBJ2-5; weak D call: TRBD1 (5 bases). The ends were cut back, 6 bases at V and 1 base at J, with 12 bases in the middle. The germline CDR1 and CDR2 sequences are SQVTM and ANQGSEA. The CDR3 is made up of 13 amino acids. The CDR3 coding sequence is TGCAGCGTCGAGACGACAGTCCAAGAGACCCAGTACTTC. Its translation is CSVETTVQETQYF.

The V and J genes are TRBV20-1 and TRBJ1-6, with D unclear. V was trimmed by 0 bases and J by 9 bases, leaving 15 bases between them. This CDR3 comprises 15 residues. Per germline, CDR1 DFQATT and CDR2 SNEGSKA (reference sequence). The CDR3 here is CSARDPGDNGSPLHF. The DNA for the CDR3 is TGCAGTGCTAGAGATCCCGGAGACAATGGTTCACCCCTCCACTTT.